Each of the 17 T cell receptor beta chains below was sequenced from the same sample in a study of PD-1 blockade in classical Hodgkin lymphoma. Every patient relapsed after autologous stem cell transplantation, and brentuximab vedotin exposure varied. The data were produced by immunoSEQ multiplex PCR, yet TCRdb's version contains in-frame clones alone and is incomplete. This repertoire shows tens of thousands of clones, about 90% found once; its top ten account for around 9.7%. The sequencing here drew on peripheral blood mononuclear cells (PBMCs), taken at baseline. Every receptor here comes from a human donor with classical Hodgkin lymphoma.

The genes are TRBV30 and TRBJ2-2; 7 bases are a match to TRBD2. The CDR3 extends over 19 amino acids. Unmatched junction bases numbered 17, after V lost 4 bases and J lost 0 bases. Germline V CDR1 and CDR2: GTSNPN, SVGIG (reference sequence). The chain's CDR3 is CAWTGGWWSGGPNTGELFF. In DNA, the CDR3 is TGTGCCTGGACCGGCGGGTGGTGGTCGGGAGGACCGAACACCGGGGAGCTGTTTTTT.

The gene calls are TRBV10-3 and TRBJ1-1; the D is unclear. The CDR3 extends over 14 amino acids. Trimming cost V 1 base and J 2 bases, with 8 bases left between them. Germline values: CDR1 ENHRY, CDR2 SYGVKD. In DNA, the CDR3 is TGTGCCATCAGTGAGTACCAGGAAAACACTGAAGCTTTCTTT. Protein sequence: CAISEYQENTEAFF.

The chain recombines TRBV15 with TRBJ1-1; D call uncertain. The V end was cut by 1 base, the J end by 12 bases, with 12 bases between. The germline V gene encodes CDR1 LNHNV and CDR2 YYDKDF (reference sequence). The length of the CDR3 is 12 residues. The CDR3 loop reads CATSRVAGATFF. Written as DNA, the CDR3 is TGTGCCACCAGCAGAGTGGCAGGTGCAACTTTCTTT. The whole variable domain, remainder taken from reference TRBV15 and TRBJ1-1, is DAMVIQNPRYQVTQFGKPVTLSCSQTLNHNVMYWYQQKSSQAPKLLFHYYDKDFNNEADTPDNFQSRRPNTSFCFLDIRSPGLGDTAMYLCATSRVAGATFFGQGTRLTVV.

The chain carries TRBV5-1 and TRBJ1-1; 9 bases fit TRBD1. The J segment lost 2 bases and the V segment lost 1 base, leaving 9 bases of the junction unmatched. This CDR3 is 17 amino acids long. Looked up from germline, CDR1 is SGHRS and CDR2 is YFSETQ. The CDR3 loop is CASSLTTGGSLNTEAFF. The CDR3 DNA is TGCGCCAGCAGCTTGACGACAGGGGGGTCCCTAAACACTGAAGCTTTCTTT.

The V call is TRBV6-6, the J call TRBJ1-5; TRBD1 matches 9 bases. Unmatched junction bases numbered 1, after V lost 6 bases and J lost 4 bases. Germline CDR1 is MNHNY and CDR2 is SVGAGI (reference sequence). The CDR3 extends over 13 amino acids. CDR3 loop: CASSGTGNQPQHF. In nucleotides, the CDR3 is TGTGCCAGCAGCGGGACAGGGAATCAGCCCCAGCATTTT.

This clone occurred a few times. J is TRBJ1-3 and V is TRBV6-5; no reliable D call. This CDR3 spans 16 amino acids. V lost 4 bases to trimming and J lost 0 bases, with 13 bases between them. The germline gives CDR1 MNHEY, CDR2 SVGAGI. CDR3 nucleotides: TGTGCCAGCAGTTTTGTAGGCACGGTCTCTGGAAACACCATATATTTT. Its translation is CASSFVGTVSGNTIYF.

The rearrangement joins TRBV19 to TRBJ1-5; D unclear. This CDR3 contains 13 residues. The ends were cut back, 3 bases at V and 5 bases at J, with 8 bases in the middle. Looked up from germline, CDR1 is LNHDA and CDR2 is SQIVND (reference sequence). Here the CDR3 DNA reads TGTGCCAGTAGTATTGTTACTGATCAGCCCCAGCATTTT. It codes for CASSIVTDQPQHF.

This rearrangement joins TRBV6-5 to TRBJ2-2; unclear D gene. The CDR3 is 13 amino acids. Trimming stripped 6 bases from V and 9 bases from J, with 14 bases between. Germline V gene lookup returns CDR1 MNHEY and CDR2 SVGAGI. In DNA, the CDR3 is TGTGCCAGCAGCGACCGCTGGCCCTGGGAGCTGTTTTTT. Protein product: CASSDRWPWELFF.

The rearrangement links TRBV5-4 to TRBJ2-2, with TRBD2 matching 13 bases. After removal of 3 bases from V and 3 bases from J, the junction contained 5 bases not matched to a gene. Germline-derived CDR1 and CDR2 are SGHNT and YYREEE (reference sequence). This CDR3 region has 17 residues. CDR3 residues: CASSWGLAGTYTGELFF. The CDR3 DNA sequence: TGTGCCAGCAGCTGGGGACTAGCGGGGACTTACACCGGGGAGCTGTTTTTT.

The chain is built from TRBV9 and TRBJ2-7; D may be TRBD1 or TRBD2 (5 bases each). The CDR3 length is 15 residues. With 0 bases removed from V and 6 bases from J, the gap between germline ends came to 16 bases. CDR1 and CDR2 (germline): SGDLS, YYNGEE. The CDR3 spells CASSVAWDGRSEQYF. CDR3 sequence (DNA): TGTGCCAGCAGCGTAGCCTGGGACGGCCGCTCCGAGCAGTACTTC.

The chain is built from TRBV7-3 and TRBJ2-3; D ambiguous. Trimming pared 1 base from V and 6 bases from J, leaving 8 bases between. CDR1 and CDR2 (germline): SGHTA, FQGTGA. The CDR3 sequence is 13 residues long. CDR3 loop: CASSLNRWDTQYF. CDR3 sequence (DNA): TGTGCCAGCAGCTTAAATCGTTGGGATACGCAGTATTTT.

V and J are TRBV10-3 and TRBJ2-5, with TRBD1 as a possible D gene (6 bases). This CDR3 comprises 16 residues. V was trimmed by 2 bases and J by 0 bases, leaving 13 bases between them. CDR1 and CDR2 (germline): ENHRY, SYGVKD. CDR3 DNA: TGTGCCATCAGTGAGCGGGACACACGGTACCAAGAGACCCAGTACTTC. Encoded protein: CAISERDTRYQETQYF.

This chain joins TRBV18 and TRBJ2-3; the match to TRBD2 covers 8 bases. J lost 2 bases, V lost 3 bases, and 13 bases had no gene match. The CDR3 runs to 18 residues. Looked up from germline, CDR1 is KGHSH and CDR2 is LQKENI. The CDR3 DNA reads TGTGCCAGCTCACCTTCAGCGGGGGTTGGCGGAGACACAGATACGCAGTATTTT. Translated, it gives CASSPSAGVGGDTDTQYF.

The chain links TRBV29-1 to TRBJ1-1, with 8 bases fitting TRBD1. In germline, CDR1 is SQVTM, CDR2 ANQGSEA. V was clipped by 6 bases and J by 4 bases; unmatched bases: 7. The CDR3 covers 13 residues. In DNA form, the CDR3 reads TGCAGCGTCACGGGACAGGAGAGCACTGAAGCTTTCTTT. This translates into CSVTGQESTEAFF. Complete variable domain (other parts from reference TRBV29-1 and TRBJ1-1): SAVISQKPSRDICQRGTSLTIQCQVDSQVTMMFWYRQQPGQSLTLIATANQGSEATYESGFVIDKFPISRPNLTFSTLTVSNMSPEDSSIYLCSVTGQESTEAFFGQGTRLTVV.

The chain employs TRBV28 and TRBJ1-2; D not resolved. Germline V gives CDR1 MDHEN, CDR2 SYDVKM. With 4 bases removed from V and 3 bases from J, the gap between germline ends came to 6 bases. The CDR3 has 12 amino acids. The CDR3 DNA reads TGTGCCAGCAGTTCCCTTTACTATGGCTACACCTTC. It specifies CASSSLYYGYTF.

This clone was seen more than once but under ten times. The chain joins TRBV6-6 to TRBJ1-5; D is unclear. The germline gives CDR1 MNHNY, CDR2 SVGAGI (reference sequence). CDR3 size: 14 residues. Deletions cut 3 bases from V and 1 base from J, with 7 bases between. The CDR3 nucleotides read TGTGCCAGCAGTTATGCGTCGAGCAATCAGCCCCAGCATTTT. Protein: CASSYASSNQPQHF.

The gene calls are TRBV4-2 and TRBJ1-1, with unresolved D. V dropped 5 bases and J dropped 1 base, with 5 bases sitting between them. This CDR3 has 12 residues. CDR1 is LGHNA, CDR2 YNFKEQ, per germline. DNA of the CDR3: TGTGCCAGCAGCTTCGGGAACACTGAAGCTTTCTTT. It translates to CASSFGNTEAFF.